Listed below are T cell receptor beta chains from one sample, sequenced in a study of neurological immune-mediated disorders. Via MiXCR, TCRdb re-called the 5' RACE reads, giving one row per CDR3 protein. The table records around 38,000 distinct CDR3 sequences, about 14% of them present only once. The sample taken for sequencing was CD4+ T cells from blood. The receptors come from a woman aged 60-75 years with HTLV-1-associated myelopathy (HAM/TSP). The CDR3 runs from the conserved cysteine through the conserved F or W. The order of the fields is V gene, clone size, J gene, D gene, CDR3 protein, CDR3 DNA. A D gene is named only where the DNA matches it firmly. Only part of the rows carry a size: once, few, many, or a class if the clone is expanded.

TRBV12-3/TRBV12-4	many	TRBJ2-1	-	CASSLRSTNEQFF	TGTGCCAGCAGTTTGCGATCTACGAATGAGCAGTTCTTC
TRBV5-1	-	TRBJ1-4	-	CASREGREKLFF	TGTGCCAGCAGGGAGGGCCGAGAAAAACTGTTTTTT
TRBV20-1	many	TRBJ1-3	TRBD1	CSARLSTGVGNTIYF	TGCAGTGCTAGGCTTTCGACAGGGGTGGGAAACACCATATATTTT
TRBV20-1	many	TRBJ2-7	-	CSATRPGGTANSYEQYF	TGCAGTGCTACCCGTCCGGGGGGGACAGCTAATTCCTACGAGCAGTACTTC
TRBV5-4	-	TRBJ1-1	-	CASSFARGTMNTEAFF	TGTGCCAGCAGCTTTGCCCGGGGGACAATGAACACTGAAGCTTTCTTT
TRBV19	many	TRBJ1-1	TRBD1	CASSLPSGGEDTEAFF	TGTGCCAGTAGTTTACCGTCAGGGGGGGAAGACACTGAAGCTTTCTTT
TRBV5-1	-	TRBJ2-3	-	CASSYRHHHIDTQYF	TGCGCCAGCAGCTATCGACACCACCACATAGATACGCAGTATTTT
TRBV27	many	TRBJ2-7	-	CASSFGPGFEQYF	TGTGCCAGCAGTTTCGGGCCCGGCTTCGAGCAGTACTTC
TRBV5-5	-	TRBJ2-5	-	CASSLGVEETQYF	TGTGCCAGCAGCTTGGGTGTCGAAGAGACCCAGTACTTC
TRBV5-1	many	TRBJ2-3	TRBD2	CASRDAGGSADTQYF	TGCGCCAGTCGGGACGCGGGGGGGTCGGCAGATACGCAGTATTTT
TRBV20-1	many	TRBJ1-5	-	CSARDTRTPYSNQPQHF	TGCAGTGCTAGAGACACGCGAACACCTTATAGCAATCAGCCCCAGCATTTT
TRBV10-3	-	TRBJ2-3	TRBD2	CAISLTSGEATDTQYF	TGTGCCATCAGCCTGACTAGCGGGGAAGCCACAGATACGCAGTATTTT
TRBV20-1	many	TRBJ1-5	-	CSAAGTNQPQHF	TGCAGTGCAGCGGGGACCAATCAGCCCCAGCATTTT
TRBV7-2	many	TRBJ2-3	TRBD2	CASTSGLAADTQYF	TGTGCCAGCACCTCCGGACTAGCAGCAGATACGCAGTATTTT
TRBV5-1	many	TRBJ1-1	-	CASSTDTGRTEAFF	TGCGCCAGCAGCACGGACACGGGGAGGACTGAAGCTTTCTTT
TRBV5-8	-	TRBJ2-1	-	CASSFLGPPENEQFF	TGTGCCAGCAGCTTTTTGGGCCCGCCCGAAAATGAGCAGTTCTTC
TRBV12-3/TRBV12-4	many	TRBJ2-2	-	CASSLNRRTGELFF	TGTGCCAGCAGTTTGAACAGGCGCACCGGGGAGCTGTTTTTT
TRBV6-1	many	TRBJ1-6	TRBD1	CASSETGTAVSYNSPLHF	TGTGCCAGCAGTGAAACTGGGACAGCGGTCTCCTATAATTCACCCCTCCACTTT
TRBV6-5	many	TRBJ2-7	-	CASGKTGLRQYF	TGTGCCAGCGGAAAAACTGGGCTGCGGCAGTACTTC
TRBV20-1	-	TRBJ2-1	TRBD1	CSATPGQGTHNEQFF	TGCAGTGCTACCCCGGGACAGGGTACACACAATGAGCAGTTCTTC
TRBV20-1	many	TRBJ2-3	TRBD2	CSAGGLAVPTDTQYF	TGCAGTGCTGGGGGACTAGCTGTCCCTACAGATACGCAGTATTTT
TRBV12-3/TRBV12-4	many	TRBJ1-1	TRBD1	CASSLRQGTEAFF	TGTGCCAGCAGTTTACGACAGGGCACTGAAGCTTTCTTT
TRBV12-3/TRBV12-4	many	TRBJ2-6	TRBD1	CASVPGTGDYGANVLTF	TGTGCCAGTGTCCCCGGGACAGGGGACTATGGGGCCAACGTCCTGACTTTC
TRBV12-3/TRBV12-4	many	TRBJ1-1	TRBD1	CASSTGDRGSVNTEAFF	TGTGCCAGCAGTACCGGGGACAGGGGCTCAGTGAACACTGAAGCTTTCTTT
TRBV14	many	TRBJ2-7	-	CASSPYRTGIFSYEQYF	TGTGCCAGCAGCCCCTACCGGACGGGGATCTTCTCCTACGAGCAGTACTTC
TRBV5-6	many	TRBJ2-3	TRBD1	CASSLDRGITDTQYF	TGTGCCAGCAGCCTGGACAGGGGTATTACAGATACGCAGTATTTT
TRBV20-1	many	TRBJ1-1	TRBD1	CSAKGKGALNTEAFF	TGCAGTGCTAAAGGAAAGGGGGCTTTGAACACTGAAGCTTTCTTT
TRBV20-1	many	TRBJ2-3	-	CSAPTGTSTDTQYF	TGCAGTGCTCCGACAGGGACTAGCACAGATACGCAGTATTTT
TRBV10-3	many	TRBJ1-2	-	CAISEADPGGYTF	TGTGCCATCAGTGAGGCGGACCCCGGCGGCTACACCTTC
TRBV5-1	many	TRBJ1-2	TRBD1	CASTDLGGQGPSYYGYTF	TGCGCCAGCACAGATCTCGGGGGACAGGGGCCCTCATACTATGGCTACACCTTC
TRBV20-1	many	TRBJ2-3	TRBD2	CSASTPEKTSGGLYF	TGCAGTGCTAGTACCCCCGAAAAAACTAGCGGGGGGCTGTATTTT
TRBV5-1	many	TRBJ1-1	TRBD1	CASSLEGGQGSAFF	TGCGCCAGCAGCTTGGAAGGGGGCCAGGGATCTGCTTTCTTT
TRBV5-1	few	TRBJ2-2	-	CASSTWGHGEELFF	TGCGCCAGCAGCACTTGGGGGCATGGAGAGGAGCTGTTTTTT
TRBV20-1	many	TRBJ2-7	-	CSAGGPGAKEQYF	TGCAGTGCTGGAGGGCCGGGGGCGAAGGAGCAGTACTTC
TRBV24-1	many	TRBJ2-1	TRBD1	CATSDLRRGTGQFF	TGTGCCACCAGTGATTTAAGGCGAGGGACAGGCCAGTTCTTC
TRBV7-9	many	TRBJ1-4	TRBD1	CASSFLGQHQANEKLFF	TGTGCCAGCAGCTTCTTGGGACAGCACCAGGCTAATGAAAAACTGTTTTTT
TRBV20-1	many	TRBJ1-5	TRBD1	CSARSSGRGQFLYSNQPQHF	TGCAGTGCTAGGTCCTCGGGGAGGGGACAGTTCTTGTATAGCAATCAGCCCCAGCATTTT
TRBV15	-	TRBJ2-7	-	CATIRERGTGLPTYEQYF	TGTGCCACCATTAGAGAAAGGGGTACAGGGCTCCCAACCTACGAGCAGTACTTC
TRBV2	many	TRBJ1-4	TRBD1	CASSLRGRDEKLFF	TGTGCCAGCAGCCTCAGGGGGCGCGATGAAAAACTGTTTTTT
TRBV20-1	many	TRBJ2-1	-	CSADPAGVTPLNNEQFF	TGCAGTGCCGACCCTGCTGGGGTAACCCCCCTAAACAATGAGCAGTTCTTC
TRBV29-1	many	TRBJ2-4	TRBD1	CSVAGRGTGDIQYF	TGCAGCGTCGCCGGTAGGGGGACAGGGGACATTCAGTACTTC
TRBV7-2	many	TRBJ2-3	TRBD2	CASSLSSGGADTQYF	TGTGCCAGCAGCTTATCTAGCGGGGGCGCAGATACGCAGTATTTT
TRBV4-1	many	TRBJ1-3	-	CASSLLGYSGNTIYF	TGCGCCAGCAGCCTTCTGGGATACTCTGGAAACACCATATATTTT
TRBV2	few	TRBJ2-4	-	CASRPNQNIQYF	TGTGCCAGTCGACCGAATCAAAACATTCAGTACTTC
TRBV12-3/TRBV12-4	many	TRBJ2-7	-	CASSLDRDEQYF	TGTGCCAGCAGTTTAGACCGAGACGAGCAGTACTTC
TRBV2	many	TRBJ2-3	-	CASFKLFRTSTDTQYF	TGTGCCAGCTTTAAATTATTTCGGACCTCCACAGATACGCAGTATTTT
TRBV30	many	TRBJ1-3	-	CAWISRGGNTIYF	TGTGCCTGGATTAGCAGGGGTGGAAACACCATATATTTT